This TCR beta chain was obtained from a study of blood T cell repertoires in COVID-19. V was pared by 5 bases and J by 3 bases, with 11 bases between. CDR3 length: 15 residues. Germline V gene lookup returns CDR1 LNHDA and CDR2 SQIVND (reference sequence). Here immunoSEQ multiplex PCR was the method, and the copy in TCRdb shows in-frame clones only, minus some. The sample holds under 200,000 clones; approximately 90% are singletons and the top ten take under 0.85%. The specimen sequenced was PBMCs or T cells enriched from blood (not recorded which). This sequence originates from a woman aged 18-29 years who had recovered from COVID-19. The chain recombines TRBV19 with TRBJ2-6; weak D call: TRBD2 (6 bases). The CDR3 protein is CASSPSGVGANVLTF. The CDR3 DNA follows: TGTGCCAGTAGTCCTTCGGGAGTTGGGGCCAACGTCCTGACTTTC.